This T cell receptor (beta chain) is drawn from a study of T-cell reconstitution after alpha-beta-depleted transplantation in children. Construction of the TCRbeta library involved unique molecular identifiers. Each CDR3 protein is one row after TCRdb ran MiXCR on the PCR reads. The sample includes approximately 210,000 distinct CDR3 sequences, roughly 15% seen only once; the top ten take approximately 40%. In germline, CDR1 is LGHNA, CDR2 YSLEER. V was pared by 0 bases and J by 6 bases, with 11 bases of the junction left unmatched. The length of the CDR3 is 17 residues. This sequence originates from a male patient aged 2 to 10 who had a stem cell transplant for acute lymphoblastic leukemia, so the T cells may come from the graft donor. The chain couples TRBV4-3 to TRBJ2-3; 8 bases match TRBD2. Sample: PBMCs, mostly from graft donor cells, taken 360 days after TCRalphabeta/CD19-depleted stem cell transplant. The CDR3 loop reads CASSQDRPGGAADTQYF. CDR3 DNA: TGCGCCAGCAGCCAAGATCGCCCCGGGGGGGCCGCGGATACGCAGTATTTT.